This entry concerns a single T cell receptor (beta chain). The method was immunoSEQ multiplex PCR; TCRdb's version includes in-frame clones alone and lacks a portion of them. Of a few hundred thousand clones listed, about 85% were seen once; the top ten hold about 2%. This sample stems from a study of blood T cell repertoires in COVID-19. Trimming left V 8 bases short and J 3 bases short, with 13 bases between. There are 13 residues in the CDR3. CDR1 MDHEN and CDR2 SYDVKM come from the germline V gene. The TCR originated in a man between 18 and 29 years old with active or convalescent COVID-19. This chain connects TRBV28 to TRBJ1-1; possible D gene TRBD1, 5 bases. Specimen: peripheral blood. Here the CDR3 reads CASLPTVYTEAFF. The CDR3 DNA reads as TGTGCCAGCCTCCCGACAGTGTACACTGAAGCTTTCTTT.